This TCR beta chain originates from a study of blood T cell repertoires in COVID-19 (dated by TCRdb to about 2020). General notes on the study: Collaborator samples came from the United States, Italy and Spain and covered acute and convalescent phases of COVID-19. The prospective study material was composed of cDNA or gDNA derived from T cells, B-cell-depleted T cells, or PBMCs. The dataset comprised deeply sampled blood TCRbeta repertoires from subjects exposed to, actively infected with, or recovered from COVID-19. The repertoires were released in a freely available public database intended as a resource for research on the immune response to SARS-CoV-2. The samples were drawn from two sources: the first 160 participants of the ongoing ImmuneRACE study, and approximately 1,300 subjects contributed by 6 global collaborators. A de-identified subject ID, COVID-19 status, age in years and sex were almost always included in the sample metadata. Where available, HLA class I and class II types were obtained from metadata supplied by the sample provider rather than from assay-based typing. The paper's findings and limits, for the study overall: The quantity of clinical and demographic metadata differed by source and by participant and was supplied without curation.

On this clone itself: This clone's antigen is unknown. Base qualities were left out, and no much larger clone turns up one base away.

TCRbeta CDR3 regions were amplified from genomic DNA using the immunoSEQ Assay, a bias-controlled multiplex PCR. The authors' pipeline ran thus. Within the assay, amplification of reference gene primers was used to estimate how many nucleated cells each sample contained. To quantify the absolute abundance of each unique TCRbeta CDR3 rearrangement, sequence reads were collapsed and filtered. For each sample, productive Simpson clonality was calculated as the square root of Simpson's diversity index over productive rearrangements. As stored in TCRdb, this immuneACCESS dataset retains in-frame rearrangements with V and J assigned. A fraction of the clones does not appear; measured against another copy, unresolved V genes explain less than half of the discrepancy, and the remainder lacks a known reason. V, J and clone size were drawn from that table, and D and trimming were deduced from the DNA. Across this sample there are tens of thousands of clones, with about 85% seen only once. Clones ranked in the top ten supply approximately 3.9% of the sample.

Each collaborating institution followed its own protocols to collect whole blood in K2EDTA tubes. Collaborator samples were shipped for TCRbeta analysis as frozen whole blood, isolated PBMCs, or DNA extracted from either sample type. Sequencing used peripheral blood. The clonotype originates from a man in his sixties with acute or convalescent COVID-19.

The CDR3 protein is CASSPTHRVEETQYF. DNA sequence: TGTGCCAGCTCACCAACTCACAGGGTTGAAGAGACCCAGTACTTC. The chain joins TRBV18 to TRBJ2-5; the D gene is possibly TRBD1, with 6 bases matching. Its CDR3 holds 15 amino acids, cysteine through phenylalanine. Only the CDR3 portion is preserved as DNA: 45 bases, with reading frame beginning at the first base. Reading the germline V gene gives CDR1 KGHSH and CDR2 LQKENI. Cut back by 2 bases and 3 bases, the V and J ends lie 13 bases apart.